The sample holds many counts of the clone carrying this T cell receptor (beta chain). The data stem from a study of T cells in Graves' hyperthyroidism and ophthalmopathy. Patients were aged 18 to 65, had disease duration under 2 months, and had newly diagnosed hyperthyroidism. Diagnoses used clinical symptoms, serum thyroxine and TRAb, thyroid ultrasound and orbital computed tomography. Cells are PBMCs isolated from around 9.4 ml of fresh blood. RNA transcripts served as the template for amplifying TCR beta CDR3 regions. TCR CDR3 regions were first amplified by RT-PCR with HTBI primers. One entry per CDR3 protein results from TCRdb running MiXCR on the multiplex PCR reads. The sample consists of roughly 710,000 distinct CDR3 sequences, 35% of them appearing once. CDR3 size: 16 residues. Deletions cut 1 base from V and 3 bases from J, with 15 bases between. CDR1 SEHNR and CDR2 FQNEAQ come from the germline V gene (reference sequence).

The source of this sequence is a woman aged 40 to 50 with Graves' hyperthyroidism. The V and J genes are TRBV7-9 and TRBJ1-2; D call uncertain. The specimen sequenced was blood. The CDR3 loop is CASSLGIAGFDYGYTF. The CDR3 region has the DNA TGTGCCAGCAGCTTAGGGATAGCGGGATTTGACTATGGCTACACCTTC.